This TCR beta chain was found in a study of blood T cell repertoires in COVID-19. Profiled with immunoSEQ multiplex PCR; TCRdb holds only in-frame clones, not every one. The sample includes roughly 210,000 clones, around 90% seen only once; the top ten take 7.2%. The cohort comprised adults aged roughly 18 to 100 years residing in approximately 22 US areas. V shed 2 bases, J shed 2 bases, and the junction held 5 bases outside the gene matches. The CDR3 is 15 amino acids. Germline values: CDR1 MNHEY, CDR2 SVGAGI. This chain links TRBV6-5 with TRBJ2-7, with 8 bases fitting TRBD1. The sequencing input was PBMCs or T cells enriched from blood (not recorded which). The clonotype was recovered from a man aged 25 to 40 in a cohort exposed to, infected with or recovered from COVID-19 (not recorded which). The CDR3: CASSYHGQGTYEQYF. The CDR3 DNA reads as TGTGCCAGCAGTTACCATGGACAGGGCACCTACGAGCAGTACTTC.